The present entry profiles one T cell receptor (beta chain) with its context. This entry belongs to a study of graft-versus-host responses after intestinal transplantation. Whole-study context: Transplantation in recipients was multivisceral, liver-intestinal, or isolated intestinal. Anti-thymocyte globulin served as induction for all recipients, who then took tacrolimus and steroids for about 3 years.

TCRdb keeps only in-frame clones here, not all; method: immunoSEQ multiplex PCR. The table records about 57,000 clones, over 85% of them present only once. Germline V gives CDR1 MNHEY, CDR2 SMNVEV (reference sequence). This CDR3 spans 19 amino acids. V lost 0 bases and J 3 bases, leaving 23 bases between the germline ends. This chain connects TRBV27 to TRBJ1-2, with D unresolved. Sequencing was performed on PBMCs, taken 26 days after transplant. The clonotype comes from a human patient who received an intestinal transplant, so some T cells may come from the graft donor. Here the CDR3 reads CASSLSGVSPREGYYGYTF. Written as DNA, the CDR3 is TGTGCCAGCAGTTTATCCGGAGTGTCCCCCAGAGAGGGATACTATGGCTACACCTTC.